This TCR beta chain was captured by sequencing in a study of T cells in Graves' hyperthyroidism and ophthalmopathy. This clonotype was detected a few times. RNA transcripts served as the template for amplifying TCR beta CDR3 regions. The study used the HTBI primer set for a first-round RT-PCR of the TCR CDR3. TCRdb independently ran MiXCR on the multiplex PCR reads; one entry per CDR3 protein. The table shows fewer than 450,000 distinct CDR3 sequences, with approximately 18% occurring only once. With 4 bases removed from V and 1 base from J, the gap between germline ends came to 14 bases. Per the germline V gene, CDR1 is MNHNS and CDR2 is SASEGT. The CDR3 contains 15 residues.

The sequenced sample consisted of blood. The sequence was obtained from a woman aged 25 to 45 with Graves' hyperthyroidism that later progressed to Graves' ophthalmopathy. This chain joins TRBV6-1 and TRBJ2-7; the D gene is possibly TRBD2 (6 bases). The chain's CDR3 is CASSVDSGSSYEQYV. CDR3 nucleotides: TGTGCCAGCAGTGTGGATAGCGGTTCATCCTACGAGCAGTACGTC.